What follows is one T cell receptor (beta chain) and its context. Germline CDR1 reads MNHEY; CDR2 reads SVGAGI. CDR3 length: 13 residues. Trimming took 4 bases from V and 7 from J, leaving 13 bases between them. Clones were sequenced by immunoSEQ multiplex PCR, and TCRdb holds only the in-frame ones, with some missing. The table records about 240,000 clones, 75% to 90% of them present only once. The data were taken from a study of blood T cell repertoires in COVID-19. Study at large: Sample material is recorded as cDNA or gDNA derived from T cells, B-cell-depleted T cells, or PBMCs.

The clonotype comes from a woman in her sixties with active or convalescent COVID-19. Sequencing was carried out using peripheral blood. The chain is built from TRBV6-5 and TRBJ1-2; tentatively, D is TRBD1 (6 bases). The CDR3 bases are TGTGCCAGCAGTTCCAGGGGTACGCGTGGCTACACCTTC. Translating it yields CASSSRGTRGYTF.